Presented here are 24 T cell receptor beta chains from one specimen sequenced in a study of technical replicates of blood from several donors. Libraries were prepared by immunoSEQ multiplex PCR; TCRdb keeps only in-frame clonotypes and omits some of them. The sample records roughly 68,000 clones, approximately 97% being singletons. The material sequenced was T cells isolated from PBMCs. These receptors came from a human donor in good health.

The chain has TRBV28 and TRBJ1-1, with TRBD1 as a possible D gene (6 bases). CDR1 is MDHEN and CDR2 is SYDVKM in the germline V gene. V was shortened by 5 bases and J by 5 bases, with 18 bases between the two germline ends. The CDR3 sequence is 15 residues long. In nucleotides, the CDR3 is TGTGCCAGCAGTGAGCCCCGCGGGGGCTCAACTGAAGCTTTCTTT. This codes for CASSEPRGGSTEAFF. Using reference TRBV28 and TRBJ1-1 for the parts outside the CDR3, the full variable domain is DVKVTQSSRYLVKRTGEKVFLECVQDMDHENMFWYRQDPGLGLRLIYFSYDVKMKEKGDIPEGYSVSREKKERFSLILESASTNQTSMYLCASSEPRGGSTEAFFGQGTRLTVV.

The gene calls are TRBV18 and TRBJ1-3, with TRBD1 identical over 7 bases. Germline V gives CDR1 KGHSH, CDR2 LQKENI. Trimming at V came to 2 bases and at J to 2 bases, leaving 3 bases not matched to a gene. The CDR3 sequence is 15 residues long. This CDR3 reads CASSPNRGTGNTIYF. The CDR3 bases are TGTGCCAGCTCACCAAACAGGGGAACTGGAAACACCATATATTTT. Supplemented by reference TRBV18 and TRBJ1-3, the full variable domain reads NAGVMQNPRHLVRRRGQEARLRCSPMKGHSHVYWYRQLPEEGLKFMVYLQKENIIDESGMPKERFSAEFPKEGPSILRIQQVVRGDSAAYFCASSPNRGTGNTIYFGEGSWLTVV.

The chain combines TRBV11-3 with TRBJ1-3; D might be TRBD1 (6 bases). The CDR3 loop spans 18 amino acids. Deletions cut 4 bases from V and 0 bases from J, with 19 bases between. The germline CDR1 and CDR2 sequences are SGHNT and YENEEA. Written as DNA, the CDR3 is TGTGCCAGCAGCTCTGGGGGGGCAGTCCTGTACTCTGGAAACACCATATATTTT. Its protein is CASSSGGAVLYSGNTIYF. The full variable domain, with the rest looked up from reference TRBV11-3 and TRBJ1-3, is EAGVVQSPRYKIIEKKQPVAFWCNPISGHNTLYWYLQNLGQGPELLIRYENEEAVDDSQLPKDRFSAERLKGVDSTLKIQPAELGDSAVYLCASSSGGAVLYSGNTIYFGEGSWLTVV.

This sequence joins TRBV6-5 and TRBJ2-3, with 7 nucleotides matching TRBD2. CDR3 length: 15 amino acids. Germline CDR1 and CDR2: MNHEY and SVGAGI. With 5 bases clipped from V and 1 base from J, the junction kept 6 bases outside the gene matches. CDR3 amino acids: CASSNHLAGTDTQYF. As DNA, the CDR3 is TGTGCCAGCAGTAACCATCTAGCGGGCACAGATACGCAGTATTTT.

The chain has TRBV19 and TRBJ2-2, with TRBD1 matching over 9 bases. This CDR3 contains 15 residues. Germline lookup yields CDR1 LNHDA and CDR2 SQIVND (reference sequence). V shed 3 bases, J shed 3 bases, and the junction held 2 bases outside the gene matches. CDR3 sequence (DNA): TGTGCCAGTAGTATTGGACAGGGGTACACCGGGGAGCTGTTTTTT. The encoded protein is CASSIGQGYTGELFF.

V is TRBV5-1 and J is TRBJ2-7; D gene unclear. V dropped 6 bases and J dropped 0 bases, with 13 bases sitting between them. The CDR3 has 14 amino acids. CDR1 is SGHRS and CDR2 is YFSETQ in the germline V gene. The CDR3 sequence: CASTLDRFSYEQYF. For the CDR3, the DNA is TGCGCCAGCACCCTAGATAGGTTCTCCTACGAGCAGTACTTC. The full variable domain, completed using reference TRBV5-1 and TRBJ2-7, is KAGVTQTPRYLIKTRGQQVTLSCSPISGHRSVSWYQQTPGQGLQFLFEYFSETQRNKGNFPGRFSGRQFSNSRSEMNVSTLELGDSALYLCASTLDRFSYEQYFGPGTRLTVT.

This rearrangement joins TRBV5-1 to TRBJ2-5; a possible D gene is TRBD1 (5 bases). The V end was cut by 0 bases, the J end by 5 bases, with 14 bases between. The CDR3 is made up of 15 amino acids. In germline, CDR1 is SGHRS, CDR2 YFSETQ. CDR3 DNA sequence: TGCGCCAGCAGCTTGGGGGCAGGGCATCGGGAGACCCAGTACTTC. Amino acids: CASSLGAGHRETQYF.

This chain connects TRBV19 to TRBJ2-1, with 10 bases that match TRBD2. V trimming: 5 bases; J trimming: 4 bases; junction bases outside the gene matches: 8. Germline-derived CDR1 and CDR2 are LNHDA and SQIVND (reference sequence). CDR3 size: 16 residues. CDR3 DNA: TGTGCCAGTAGTGGAAGACTAGCGGGCCCTTACAATGAGCAGTTCTTC. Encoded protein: CASSGRLAGPYNEQFF. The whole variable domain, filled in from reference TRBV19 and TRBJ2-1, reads DGGITQSPKYLFRKEGQNVTLSCEQNLNHDAMYWYRQDPGQGLRLIYYSQIVNDFQKGDIAEGYSVSREKKESFPLTVTSAQKNPTAFYLCASSGRLAGPYNEQFFGPGTRLTVL.

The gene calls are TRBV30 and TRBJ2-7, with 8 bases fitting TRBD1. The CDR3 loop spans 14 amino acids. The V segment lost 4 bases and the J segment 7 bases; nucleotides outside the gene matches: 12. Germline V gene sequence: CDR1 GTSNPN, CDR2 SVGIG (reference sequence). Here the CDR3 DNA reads TGTGCCTGGACTTCTTGGACAGGGCAGCAAGAGCAGTACTTC. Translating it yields CAWTSWTGQQEQYF.

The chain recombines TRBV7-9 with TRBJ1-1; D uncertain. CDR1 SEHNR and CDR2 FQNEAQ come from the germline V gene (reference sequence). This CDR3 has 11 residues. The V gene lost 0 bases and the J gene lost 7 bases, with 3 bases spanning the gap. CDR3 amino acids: CASSLASEAFF. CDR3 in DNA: TGTGCCAGCAGCTTAGCTAGTGAAGCTTTCTTT.

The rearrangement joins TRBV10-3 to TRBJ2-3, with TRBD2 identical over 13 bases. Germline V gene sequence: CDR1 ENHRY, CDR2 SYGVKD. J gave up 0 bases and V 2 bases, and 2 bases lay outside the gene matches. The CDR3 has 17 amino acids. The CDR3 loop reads CAISEGLAGDSTDTQYF. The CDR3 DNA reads TGTGCCATCAGTGAGGGACTAGCGGGAGACAGCACAGATACGCAGTATTTT.

This CDR3 reads CASSFSGAAYNEQFF. CDR3 DNA sequence: TGTGCCAGCAGCTTTAGCGGCGCCGCCTACAATGAGCAGTTCTTC. The chain combines TRBV11-2 with TRBJ2-1, with D tentatively TRBD2 (6 bases). The CDR3 is 15 amino acids. Germline V lookup: CDR1 SGHAT, CDR2 FQNNGV. Trimming left V 3 bases short and J 2 bases short, with 11 bases between. Complete variable domain (other parts from reference TRBV11-2 and TRBJ2-1): EAGVAQSPRYKIIEKRQSVAFWCNPISGHATLYWYQQILGQGPKLLIQFQNNGVVDDSQLPKDRFSAERLKGVDSTLKIQPAKLEDSAVYLCASSFSGAAYNEQFFGPGTRLTVL.

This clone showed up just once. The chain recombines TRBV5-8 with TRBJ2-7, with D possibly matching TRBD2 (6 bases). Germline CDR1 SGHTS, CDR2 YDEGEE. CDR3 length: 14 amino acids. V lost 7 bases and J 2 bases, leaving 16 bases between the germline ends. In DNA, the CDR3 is TGTGCCAGCGCGGGGCGGGCAGGGCCCTACGAGCAGTACTTC. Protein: CASAGRAGPYEQYF.

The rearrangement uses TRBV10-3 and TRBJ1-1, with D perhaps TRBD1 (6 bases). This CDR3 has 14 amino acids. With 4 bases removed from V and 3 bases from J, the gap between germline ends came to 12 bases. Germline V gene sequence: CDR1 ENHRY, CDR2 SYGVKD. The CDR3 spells CAISVQGKDTEAFF. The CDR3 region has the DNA TGTGCCATCAGTGTACAGGGAAAGGACACTGAAGCTTTCTTT.

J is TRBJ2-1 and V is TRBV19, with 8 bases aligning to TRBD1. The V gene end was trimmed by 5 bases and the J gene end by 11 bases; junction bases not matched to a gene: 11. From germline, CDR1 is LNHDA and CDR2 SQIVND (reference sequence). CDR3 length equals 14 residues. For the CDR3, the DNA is TGTGCCAGTAGTTCCCGGACAGGGCCCCATAAGCAGTTCTTC. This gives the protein CASSSRTGPHKQFF.

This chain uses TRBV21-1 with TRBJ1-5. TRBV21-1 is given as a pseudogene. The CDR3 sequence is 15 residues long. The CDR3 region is CASSKRSPEGQPQHF. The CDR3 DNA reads TGTGCCAGCAGCAAAAGATCACCGGAGGGTCAGCCCCAGCATTTT.

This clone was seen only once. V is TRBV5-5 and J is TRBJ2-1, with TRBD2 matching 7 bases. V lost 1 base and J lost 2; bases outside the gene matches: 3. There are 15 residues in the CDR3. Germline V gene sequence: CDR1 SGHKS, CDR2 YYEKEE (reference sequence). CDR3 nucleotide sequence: TGTGCCAGCAGCTTGACTAGCGTTCCCTACAATGAGCAGTTCTTC. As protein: CASSLTSVPYNEQFF. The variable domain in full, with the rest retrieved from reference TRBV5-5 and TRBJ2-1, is DAGVTQSPTHLIKTRGQQVTLRCSPISGHKSVSWYQQVLGQGPQFIFQYYEKEERGRGNFPDRFSARQFPNYSSELNVNALLLGDSALYLCASSLTSVPYNEQFFGPGTRLTVL.

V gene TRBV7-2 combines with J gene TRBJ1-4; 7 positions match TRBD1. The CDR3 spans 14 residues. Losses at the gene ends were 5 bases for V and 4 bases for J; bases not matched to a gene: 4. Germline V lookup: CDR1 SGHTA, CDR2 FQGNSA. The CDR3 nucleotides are TGTGCCAGCAGCGACAGGGCGGGTAATGAAAAACTGTTTTTT. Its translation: CASSDRAGNEKLFF.

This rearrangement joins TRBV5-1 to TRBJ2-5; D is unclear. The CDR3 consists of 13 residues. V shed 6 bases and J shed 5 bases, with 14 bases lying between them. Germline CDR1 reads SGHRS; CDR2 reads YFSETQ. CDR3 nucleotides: TGCGCCAGCAAGAGGTTGGTCGGGGAGACCCAGTACTTC. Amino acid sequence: CASKRLVGETQYF.

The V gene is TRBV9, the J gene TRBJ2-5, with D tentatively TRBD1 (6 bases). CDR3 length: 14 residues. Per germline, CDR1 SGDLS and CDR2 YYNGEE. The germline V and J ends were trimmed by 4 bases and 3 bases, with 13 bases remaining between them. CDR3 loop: CASSPGAGKETQYF. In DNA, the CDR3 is TGTGCCAGCAGCCCAGGGGCCGGGAAAGAGACCCAGTACTTC.

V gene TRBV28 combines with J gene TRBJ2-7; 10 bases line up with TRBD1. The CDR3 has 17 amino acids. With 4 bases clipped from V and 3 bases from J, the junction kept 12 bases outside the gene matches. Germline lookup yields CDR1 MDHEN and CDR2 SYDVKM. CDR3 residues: CASSYPTGGTHLYEQYF. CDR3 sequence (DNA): TGTGCCAGCAGTTACCCGACAGGGGGCACCCATCTCTACGAGCAGTACTTC.

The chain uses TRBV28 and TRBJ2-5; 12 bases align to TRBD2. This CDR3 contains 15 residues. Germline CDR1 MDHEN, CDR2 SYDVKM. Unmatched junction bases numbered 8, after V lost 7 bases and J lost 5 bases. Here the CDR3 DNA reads TGTGCCAGCAATCCTAGCGGGAGGGTCGGGGAGACCCAGTACTTC. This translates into CASNPSGRVGETQYF.

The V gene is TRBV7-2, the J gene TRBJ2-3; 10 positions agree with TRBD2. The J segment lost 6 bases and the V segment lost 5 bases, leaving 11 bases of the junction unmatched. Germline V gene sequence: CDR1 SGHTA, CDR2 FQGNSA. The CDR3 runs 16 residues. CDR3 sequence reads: CASSPRPAGGFDTQYF. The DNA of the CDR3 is TGTGCCAGCAGCCCCCGTCCAGCGGGAGGGTTTGATACGCAGTATTTT.

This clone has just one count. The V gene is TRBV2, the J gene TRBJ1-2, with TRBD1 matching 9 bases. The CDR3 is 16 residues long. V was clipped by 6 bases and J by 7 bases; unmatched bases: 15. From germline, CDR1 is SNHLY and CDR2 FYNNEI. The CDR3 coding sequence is TGTGCCAGCAGGAAGCAACAGGGGGCGATTCTCCCTGGCTACACCTTC. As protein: CASRKQQGAILPGYTF.